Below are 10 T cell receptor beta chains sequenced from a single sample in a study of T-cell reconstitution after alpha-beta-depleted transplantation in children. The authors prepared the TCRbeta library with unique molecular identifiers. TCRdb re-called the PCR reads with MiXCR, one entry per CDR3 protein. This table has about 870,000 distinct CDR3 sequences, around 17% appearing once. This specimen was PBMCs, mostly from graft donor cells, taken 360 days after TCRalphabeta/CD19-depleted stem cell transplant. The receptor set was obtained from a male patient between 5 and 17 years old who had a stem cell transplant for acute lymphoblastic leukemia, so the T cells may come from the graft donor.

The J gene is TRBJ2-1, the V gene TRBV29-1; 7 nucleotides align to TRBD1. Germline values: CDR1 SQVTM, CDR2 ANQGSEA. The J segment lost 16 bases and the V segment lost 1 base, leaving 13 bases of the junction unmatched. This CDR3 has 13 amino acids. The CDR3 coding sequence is TGCAGCGTTGAAGGGAAGACAGGGTACCCAACTTTCTTC. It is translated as CSVEGKTGYPTFF.

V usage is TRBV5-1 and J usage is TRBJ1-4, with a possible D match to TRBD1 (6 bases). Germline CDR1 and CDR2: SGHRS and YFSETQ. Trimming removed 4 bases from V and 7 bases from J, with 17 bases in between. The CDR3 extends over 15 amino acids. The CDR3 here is CASSPRTVGIEKLFF. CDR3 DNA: TGCGCCAGCAGCCCCAGGACAGTGGGAATTGAAAAACTGTTTTTT.

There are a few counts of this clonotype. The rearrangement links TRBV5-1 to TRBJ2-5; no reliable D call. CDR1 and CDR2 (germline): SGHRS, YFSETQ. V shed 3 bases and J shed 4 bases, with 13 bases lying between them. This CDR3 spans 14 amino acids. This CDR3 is CASSSSRGSETQYF. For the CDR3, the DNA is TGCGCCAGCAGCTCTTCTAGAGGCTCAGAGACCCAGTACTTC.

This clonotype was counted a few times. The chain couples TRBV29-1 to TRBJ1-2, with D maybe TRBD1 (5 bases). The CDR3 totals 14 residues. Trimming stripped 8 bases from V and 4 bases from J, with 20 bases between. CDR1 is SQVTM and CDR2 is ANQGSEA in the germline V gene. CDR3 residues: CSPRSEGRGYGYTF. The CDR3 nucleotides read TGCAGCCCACGGTCCGAGGGGCGAGGCTATGGCTACACCTTC.

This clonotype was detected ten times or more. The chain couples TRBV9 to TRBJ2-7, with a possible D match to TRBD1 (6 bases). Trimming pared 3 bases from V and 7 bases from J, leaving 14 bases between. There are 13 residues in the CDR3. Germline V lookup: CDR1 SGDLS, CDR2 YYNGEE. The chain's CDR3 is CASSGGLVREQYF. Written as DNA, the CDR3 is TGTGCCAGCAGCGGGGGGCTAGTGAGGGAGCAGTACTTC.

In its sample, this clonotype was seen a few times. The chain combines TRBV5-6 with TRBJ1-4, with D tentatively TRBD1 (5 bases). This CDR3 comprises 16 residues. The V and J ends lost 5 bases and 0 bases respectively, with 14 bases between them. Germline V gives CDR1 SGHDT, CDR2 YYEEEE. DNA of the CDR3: TGTGCCAGCAGTAACTTCTGGGGGGCAACTAATGAAAAACTGTTTTTT. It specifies CASSNFWGATNEKLFF.

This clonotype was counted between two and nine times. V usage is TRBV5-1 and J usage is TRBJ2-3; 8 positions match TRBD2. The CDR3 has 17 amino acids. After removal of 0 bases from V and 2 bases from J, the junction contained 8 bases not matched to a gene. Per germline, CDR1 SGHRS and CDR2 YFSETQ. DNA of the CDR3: TGCGCCAGCAGCTTGGAATCGGCTAGCGGGTACACAGATACGCAGTATTTT. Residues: CASSLESASGYTDTQYF.

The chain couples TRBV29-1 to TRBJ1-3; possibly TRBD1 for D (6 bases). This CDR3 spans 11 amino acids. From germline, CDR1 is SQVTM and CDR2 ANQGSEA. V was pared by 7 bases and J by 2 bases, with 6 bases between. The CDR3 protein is CSAGAGNTIYF. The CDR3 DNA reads TGCAGCGCAGGGGCTGGAAACACCATATATTTT.

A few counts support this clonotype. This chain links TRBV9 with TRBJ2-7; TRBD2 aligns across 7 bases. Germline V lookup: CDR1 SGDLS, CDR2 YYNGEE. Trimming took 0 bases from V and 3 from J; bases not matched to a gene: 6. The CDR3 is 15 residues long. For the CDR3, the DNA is TGTGCCAGCAGCGTAGGAAGCGGGATTATCTACGAGCAGTACTTC. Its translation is CASSVGSGIIYEQYF. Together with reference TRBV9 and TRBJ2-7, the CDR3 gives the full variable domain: DSGVTQTPKHLITATGQRVTLRCSPRSGDLSVYWYQQSLDQGLQFLIQYYNGEERAKGNILERFSAQQFPDLHSELNLSSLELGDSALYFCASSVGSGIIYEQYFGPGTRLTVT.

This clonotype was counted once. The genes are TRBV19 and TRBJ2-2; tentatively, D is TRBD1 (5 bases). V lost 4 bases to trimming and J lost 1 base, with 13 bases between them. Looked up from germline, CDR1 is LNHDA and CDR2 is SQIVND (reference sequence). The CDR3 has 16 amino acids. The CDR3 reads CASSSSRQRNTGELFF. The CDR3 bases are TGTGCCAGTAGTAGCTCCCGACAGCGGAACACCGGGGAGCTGTTTTTT.